The source of this T cell receptor (beta chain) is a study of shared T cell receptors in the human thymus. The germline CDR1 and CDR2 sequences are WNHNN and SYGVQD (reference sequence). The CDR3 extends over 15 amino acids. V was cut by 2 bases and J by 0 bases, with 11 bases left in between. This clone was detected a few times. Generated by immunoSEQ multiplex PCR, the TCRdb table keeps only in-frame clones and is missing some. The sample records about 380,000 clones, over 90% being singletons. This clonotype was sampled from a human donor. Sequences were obtained from thymocytes. This sequence joins TRBV10-1 and TRBJ2-7; D ambiguous. This chain's CDR3 is CASSEVAHPSYEQYF. As DNA, the CDR3 is TGCGCCAGCAGTGAGGTAGCACACCCCTCCTACGAGCAGTACTTC.